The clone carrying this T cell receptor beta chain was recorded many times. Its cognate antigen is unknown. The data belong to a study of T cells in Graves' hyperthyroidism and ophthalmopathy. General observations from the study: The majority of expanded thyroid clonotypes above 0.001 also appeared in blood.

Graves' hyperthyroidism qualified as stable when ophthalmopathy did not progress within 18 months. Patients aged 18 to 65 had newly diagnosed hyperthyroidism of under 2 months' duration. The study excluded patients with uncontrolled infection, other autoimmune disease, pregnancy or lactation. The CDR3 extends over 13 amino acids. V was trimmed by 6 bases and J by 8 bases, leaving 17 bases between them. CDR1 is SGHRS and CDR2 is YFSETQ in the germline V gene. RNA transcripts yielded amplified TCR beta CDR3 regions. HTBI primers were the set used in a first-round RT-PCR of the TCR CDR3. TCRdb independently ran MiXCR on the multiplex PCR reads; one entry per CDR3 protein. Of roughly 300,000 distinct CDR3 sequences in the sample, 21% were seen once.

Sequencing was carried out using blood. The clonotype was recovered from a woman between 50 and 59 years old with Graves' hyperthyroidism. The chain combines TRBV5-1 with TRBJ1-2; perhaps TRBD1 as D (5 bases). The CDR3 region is CASKRDETVGYTF. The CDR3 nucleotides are TGCGCCAGCAAGCGGGACGAAACAGTAGGCTACACCTTC.